The present entry profiles one TCR beta chain with its context. This clonotype was seen repeatedly, ten times or more. Its antigen has not been determined. No much larger clone is present one base from it, and per-base qualities are unavailable. Based on the germline V gene, the CDR1 and CDR2 sequences are SGHTA and FQGNSA. The CDR3, cysteine through phenylalanine, is 16 amino acids long. The entry retains the CDR3 DNA only, 48 bases that are in frame from base 1. Trimming removed 4 bases from V and 4 bases from J, leaving 19 bases between the germline ends. The intended sense of this specimen's time point label: persistent/refractory GD, antithyroid drugs over 5 years with positive TRAb. For both TCR sequencing and RNA sequencing, RNA was extracted from PBMCs in TRIzol. The diagnosis of Graves' disease was made according to American Thyroid Association guidelines. Recruitment of patients was carried out at an endocrinology department in Xi'an, China. From each patient, around 9 milliliters of peripheral blood was collected into an EDTA anticoagulant tube. PBMCs were isolated by Ficoll Paque Plus density gradient separation without further T cell sorting. RNA quality was checked with an Agilent 2100 Bioanalyzer and agarose gel, and concentration with a NanoDrop 2000.

This specimen comes from a study of regulatory T cells in long-lasting Graves disease (dated by TCRdb to about 2021). Regarding the study in general: To count as having persistent Graves' disease, a patient had to have received antithyroid drug treatment for over 5 years with TSH receptor autoantibodies remaining persistently positive. Persistent Graves' disease patients were compared with newly diagnosed Graves' disease patients by peripheral blood TCR sequencing and RNA sequencing. The study took place in China and was registered as a clinical trial. A total of around 35 samples underwent TCR sequencing, from roughly 13 patients with persistent Graves' disease and some 20 patients with newly diagnosed Graves' disease. On average, persistent Graves' disease patients in the clinical cohort had been on antithyroid drugs for around ten years. The investigation overall reported the following: Lower TCR Shannon entropy and fewer highly expanded clones were observed in persistent Graves' disease patients than in newly diagnosed patients, which suggested clonal expansion. The authors acknowledged the small sample size as a limitation that may reduce accuracy. A larger number of public clonotypes was shared among persistent patients (over 2,500) than among newly diagnosed patients (around 970). Because the primary lesion, thyroid tissue, could not be accessed, the study looked at peripheral blood alone. TRBV28, TRBJ1-2 and TRBJ2-5 were preferentially used in persistent disease, while TRBV20-1 and TRBJ2-1 were favored in newly diagnosed disease. Only the TCR beta chain was sequenced and analyzed.

The method behind the library was multiplex PCR. Sequencing used an Illumina HiSeq 4000. CDR3 regions were amplified by Arm-PCR with iRepertoire HTBI primers to construct TCR beta libraries. Gel purification was performed on PCR products prior to sequencing. As for the original processing: A total of fewer than 80 TRBV and 14 TRBJ segments were identified across samples and were used for gene usage analysis of CDR3 amino acid clonotypes. COPE and FqMerger were used to merge the filtered high-quality paired reads into contigs. Contigs were aligned with BLAST to IMGT TRBV, TRBD and TRBJ reference genes, and CDR3 was defined per IMGT. Clonotypes above 0.1% frequency were classified as highly expanded clones. Repertoire diversity was measured by Shannon entropy, and V-J evenness by the Gini coefficient. Clonotypes shared by more than one individual were considered public. Using fastp at Q25 and MiXCR, TCRdb reprocessed the public reads and kept productive beta chains. Records with the same CDR3 protein are collapsed into one entry carrying the most frequent genes and DNA. The V and J calls here are based on TCRdb, not the publication. The sample records 300,000 to 350,000 distinct CDR3 sequences, roughly a fifth of which are singletons. The ten biggest clones cover just under 30% of the sample.

This sample comprised peripheral blood mononuclear cells (PBMCs), obtained when the disease was refractory, from a patient treated with antithyroid drugs. The chain is made from TRBV7-2 and TRBJ1-2, with TRBD1 as a weak D call on 5 bases. The source of this sequence is a female donor with Graves disease. The bases are TGTGCCAGCAGCTCCAAACCCACAGGAGACCGCTATGGCTACACCTTC. This yields the protein CASSSKPTGDRYGYTF.